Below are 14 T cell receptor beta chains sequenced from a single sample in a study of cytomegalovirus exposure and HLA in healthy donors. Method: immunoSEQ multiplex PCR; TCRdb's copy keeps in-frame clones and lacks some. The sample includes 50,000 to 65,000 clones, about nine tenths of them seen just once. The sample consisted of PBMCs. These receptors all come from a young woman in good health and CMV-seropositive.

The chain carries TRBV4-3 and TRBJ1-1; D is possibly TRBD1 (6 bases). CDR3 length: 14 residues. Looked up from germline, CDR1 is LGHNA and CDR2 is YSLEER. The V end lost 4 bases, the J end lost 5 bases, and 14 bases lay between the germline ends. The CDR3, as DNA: TGCGCCAGCAGCCCGCTGGGGGGGCGAACTGAAGCTTTCTTT. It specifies CASSPLGGRTEAFF.

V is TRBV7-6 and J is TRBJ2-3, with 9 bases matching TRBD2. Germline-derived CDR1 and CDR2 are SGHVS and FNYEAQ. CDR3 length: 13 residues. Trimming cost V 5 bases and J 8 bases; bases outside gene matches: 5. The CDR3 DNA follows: TGTGCCAGCAGCCAAGGACTAGCGAGTACGCAGTATTTT. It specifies CASSQGLASTQYF.

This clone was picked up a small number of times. CDR3 bases: TGTGCCAGCAGCCCAGGACAGGGTGGGGGCTACACCTTC. Its protein product is CASSPGQGGGYTF. The chain carries TRBV7-3 and TRBJ1-2, with 8 positions matching TRBD1. The germline gives CDR1 SGHTA, CDR2 FQGTGA. This CDR3 comprises 13 residues. V was pared by 5 bases and J by 8 bases, with 7 bases of the junction left unmatched.

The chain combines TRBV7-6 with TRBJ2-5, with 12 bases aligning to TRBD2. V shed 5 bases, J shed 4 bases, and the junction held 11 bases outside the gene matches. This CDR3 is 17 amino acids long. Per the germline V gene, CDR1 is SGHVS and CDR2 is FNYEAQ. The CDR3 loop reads CASSPRLAGAPVETQYF. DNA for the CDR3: TGTGCCAGCAGCCCGAGACTAGCGGGGGCGCCTGTAGAGACCCAGTACTTC.

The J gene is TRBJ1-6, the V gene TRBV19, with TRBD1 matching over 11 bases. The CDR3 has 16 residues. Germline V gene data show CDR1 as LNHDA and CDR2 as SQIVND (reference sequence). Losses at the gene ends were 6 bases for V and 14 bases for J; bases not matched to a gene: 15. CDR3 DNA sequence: TGTGCCAGTAGCAAAATTGGACAGGGGGCAGGGAAAACCCTCCACTTT. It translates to CASSKIGQGAGKTLHF.

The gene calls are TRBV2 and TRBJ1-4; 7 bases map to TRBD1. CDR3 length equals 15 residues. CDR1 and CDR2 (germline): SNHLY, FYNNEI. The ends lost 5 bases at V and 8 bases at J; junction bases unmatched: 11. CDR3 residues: CASSSPKGAWEKLFF. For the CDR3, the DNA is TGTGCCAGCAGTTCCCCTAAGGGGGCCTGGGAAAAACTGTTTTTT.

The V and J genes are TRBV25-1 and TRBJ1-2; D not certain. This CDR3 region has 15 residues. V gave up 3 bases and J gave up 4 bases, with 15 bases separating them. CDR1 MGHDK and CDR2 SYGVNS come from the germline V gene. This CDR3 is CASSDWASGIYGYTF. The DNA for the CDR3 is TGTGCCAGCAGTGATTGGGCGTCGGGAATCTATGGCTACACCTTC.

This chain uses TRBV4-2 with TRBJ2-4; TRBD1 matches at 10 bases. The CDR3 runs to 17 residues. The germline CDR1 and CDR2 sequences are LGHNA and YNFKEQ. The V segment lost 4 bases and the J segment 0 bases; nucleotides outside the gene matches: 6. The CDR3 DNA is TGTGCCAGCAGCCGGGACAGGGGTGAACTAGCCAAAAACATTCAGTACTTC. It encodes CASSRDRGELAKNIQYF.

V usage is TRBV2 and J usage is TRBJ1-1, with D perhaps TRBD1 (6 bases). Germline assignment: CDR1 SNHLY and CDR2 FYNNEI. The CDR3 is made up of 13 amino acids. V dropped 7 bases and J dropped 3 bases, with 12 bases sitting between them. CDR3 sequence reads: CASNGQLYTEAFF. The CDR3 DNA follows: TGTGCCAGCAATGGACAGCTTTACACTGAAGCTTTCTTT. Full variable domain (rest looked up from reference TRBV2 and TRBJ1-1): EPEVTQTPSHQVTQMGQEVILRCVPISNHLYFYWYRQILGQKVEFLVSFYNNEISEKSEIFDDQFSVERPDGSNFTLKIRSTKLEDSAMYFCASNGQLYTEAFFGQGTRLTVV.

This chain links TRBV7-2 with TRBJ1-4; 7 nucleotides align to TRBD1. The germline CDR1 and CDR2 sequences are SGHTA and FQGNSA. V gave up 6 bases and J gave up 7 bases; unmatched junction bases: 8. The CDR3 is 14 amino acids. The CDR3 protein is CASSRQGVSEKLFF. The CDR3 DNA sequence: TGTGCCAGCAGTAGACAGGGTGTGAGTGAAAAACTGTTTTTT.

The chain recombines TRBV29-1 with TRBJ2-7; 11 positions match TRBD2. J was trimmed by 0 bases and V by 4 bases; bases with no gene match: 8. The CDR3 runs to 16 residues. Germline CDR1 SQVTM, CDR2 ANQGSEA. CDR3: CSVVGISGGVSYEQYF. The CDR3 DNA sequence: TGCAGCGTTGTTGGTATTAGCGGGGGGGTCTCCTACGAGCAGTACTTC.

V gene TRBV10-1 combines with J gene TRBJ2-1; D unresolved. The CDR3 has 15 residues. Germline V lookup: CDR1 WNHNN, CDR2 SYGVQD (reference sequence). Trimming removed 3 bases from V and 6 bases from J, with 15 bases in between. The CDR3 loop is CASSDLWQAVNEQFF. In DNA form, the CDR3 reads TGCGCCAGCAGTGACTTGTGGCAGGCCGTCAATGAGCAGTTCTTC.

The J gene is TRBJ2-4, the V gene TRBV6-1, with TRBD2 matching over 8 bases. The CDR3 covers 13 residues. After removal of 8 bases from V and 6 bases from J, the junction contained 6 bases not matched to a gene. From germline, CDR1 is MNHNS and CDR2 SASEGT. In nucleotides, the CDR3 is TGTGCCAGCGCGCCGGGAGGGGGAAACATTCAGTACTTC. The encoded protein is CASAPGGGNIQYF.

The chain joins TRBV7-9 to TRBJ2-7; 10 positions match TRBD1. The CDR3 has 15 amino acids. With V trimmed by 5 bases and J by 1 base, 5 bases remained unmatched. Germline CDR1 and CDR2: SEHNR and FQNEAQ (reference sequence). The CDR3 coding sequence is TGTGCCAGCAGCCCAGGACAGGGGGTGTCCTACGAGCAGTACTTC. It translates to CASSPGQGVSYEQYF.